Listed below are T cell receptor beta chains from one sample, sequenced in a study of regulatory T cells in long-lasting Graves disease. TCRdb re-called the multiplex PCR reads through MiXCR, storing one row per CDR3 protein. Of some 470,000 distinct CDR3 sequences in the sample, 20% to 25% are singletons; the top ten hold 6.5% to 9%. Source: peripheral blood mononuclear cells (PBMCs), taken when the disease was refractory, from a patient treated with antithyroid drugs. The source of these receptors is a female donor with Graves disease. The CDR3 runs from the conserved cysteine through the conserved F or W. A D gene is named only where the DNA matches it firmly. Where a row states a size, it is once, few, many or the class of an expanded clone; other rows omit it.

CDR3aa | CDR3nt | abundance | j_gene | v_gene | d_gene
CASSRGVGAERGYEQYF | TGTGCCAGTAGTAGGGGGGTCGGGGCGGAGAGGGGCTACGAGCAGTACTTC | - | TRBJ2-7 | TRBV19 | -
CATSRGPGTGELFF | TGTGCCACCAGCAGAGGACCGGGGACCGGGGAGCTGTTTTTT | few | TRBJ2-2 | TRBV15 | -
CASSSPGQGPYEQHF | TGTGCCAGCAGCTCCCCGGGACAGGGACCCTACGAGCAGCACTTC | few | TRBJ2-7 | TRBV12-3/TRBV12-4 | TRBD1
CASSAWGTGANVLTF | TGCGCCAGCAGTGCCTGGGGAACTGGGGCCAACGTCCTGACTTTC | few | TRBJ2-6 | TRBV5-1 | -
CASSTSQGGYEQYF | TGTGCCAGCAGCACATCTCAGGGCGGTTACGAACAGTACTTC | few | TRBJ2-7 | TRBV25-1 | -
CASSQKFTGGSTEAFF | TGCGCCAGCAGCCAAAAATTCACAGGGGGAAGCACTGAAGCTTTCTTT | - | TRBJ1-1 | TRBV4-1 | TRBD1
CASSKGRGRASGELFF | TGTGCCAGCAGCAAGGGGCGCGGGAGGGCGAGCGGGGAGCTGTTTTTT | many | TRBJ2-2 | TRBV28 | TRBD2
CASSFIRQPQHF | TGTGCCAGCAGTTTTATTCGTCAGCCCCAGCATTTT | - | TRBJ1-5 | TRBV6-2/TRBV6-3 | -
CASTLLATANYGYTF | TGTGCCAGCACCTTGCTTGCGACAGCAAACTATGGCTACACCTTC | many | TRBJ1-2 | TRBV12-3/TRBV12-4 | -
CSVDGTNQETQYF | TGCAGCGTTGACGGGACGAACCAAGAGACCCAGTACTTC | few | TRBJ2-5 | TRBV29-1 | -
CASSRYSVGLGEKLFF | TGTGCCAGCAGCCGTTACAGTGTGGGGCTCGGTGAAAAACTGTTTTTT | - | TRBJ1-4 | TRBV5-6 | -
CASSEGDTSNQPQHF | TGTGCCAGCAGTGAGGGGGACACTAGCAATCAGCCCCAGCATTTT | many | TRBJ1-5 | TRBV2 | -
CASSPAAAGNTIYF | TGTGCCAGCAGCCCGGCGGCCGCTGGAAACACCATATATTTT | - | TRBJ1-3 | TRBV7-9 | -
CASRRYRAGTEAFF | TGTGCCAGCAGGAGGTACAGGGCTGGCACTGAAGCTTTCTTT | many | TRBJ1-1 | TRBV2 | -
CASSFPAVVAGVLSYEQYF | TGTGCCAGCAGTTTCCCCGCTGTAGTAGCGGGAGTTCTGTCCTACGAGCAGTACTTC | many | TRBJ2-7 | TRBV28 | TRBD2
CASTPSGNYEQFF | TGTGCCAGCACGCCTAGCGGGAATTATGAGCAGTTCTTC | - | TRBJ2-1 | TRBV28 | TRBD2
CASSLVPGAGAYQETQYF | TGTGCCAGCAGCTTAGTGCCCGGAGCGGGCGCTTACCAAGAGACCCAGTACTTC | many | TRBJ2-5 | TRBV11-2 | -
CASSPAAQPSYEQYF | TGTGCCAGCTCACCAGCGGCACAGCCCTCCTACGAGCAGTACTTC | few | TRBJ2-7 | TRBV18 | -
CASSPPGLAGGRGEQFF | TGTGCCAGCAGCCCCCCGGGACTAGCGGGAGGGCGGGGTGAGCAGTTCTTC | - | TRBJ2-1 | TRBV6-2/TRBV6-3 | TRBD2
CASRGLAQETQYF | TGCGCCAGCAGGGGACTAGCCCAAGAGACCCAGTACTTC | few | TRBJ2-5 | TRBV5-1 | TRBD2
CSATDRDRGFYNSPLHF | TGCAGTGCTACGGACCGGGACAGGGGCTTTTATAATTCACCCCTCCACTTT | many | TRBJ1-6 | TRBV20-1 | TRBD1
CSASGGAGYTF | TGCAGTGCGTCAGGGGGCGCGGGCTACACCTTC | - | TRBJ1-2 | TRBV20-1 | TRBD1
CSVRGGADTEAFF | TGCAGCGTTCGGGGGGGGGCTGACACTGAAGCTTTCTTT | few | TRBJ1-1 | TRBV29-1 | -
CASSARTGAYEQYF | TGTGCCAGCAGTGCACGGACAGGAGCCTACGAGCAGTACTTC | many | TRBJ2-7 | TRBV27 | TRBD1
CASSPREGGTGELFF | TGCGCCAGCAGCCCCCGCGAAGGGGGCACCGGGGAGCTGTTTTTT | - | TRBJ2-2 | TRBV5-1 | -
CASVPCKSCEQYF | TGTGCCAGCGTCCCGTGCAAGAGTTGCGAGCAGTACTTC | few | TRBJ2-7 | TRBV12-3/TRBV12-4 | -
CASSPPSREETQYF | TGTGCCAGCTCACCACCGTCGCGGGAAGAGACCCAGTACTTC | many | TRBJ2-5 | TRBV18 | -
CSASPGEDEAFF | TGCAGTGCTAGTCCAGGGGAGGATGAAGCTTTCTTT | many | TRBJ1-1 | TRBV20-1 | -
CSARGDGVNTEAFF | TGCAGTGCTAGAGGGGACGGTGTGAACACTGAAGCTTTCTTT | many | TRBJ1-1 | TRBV20-1 | -
CATSRDLTEYRNQPQHF | TGTGCCACCAGCAGAGATTTGACAGAATATCGAAATCAGCCCCAACATTTT | - | TRBJ1-5 | TRBV15 | -
CASSTQGGPNYGYTF | TGTGCCAGCTCAACACAGGGAGGACCTAACTATGGCTACACCTTC | - | TRBJ1-2 | TRBV18 | -
CASSGGGPLGYEQYF | TGTGCCAGCAGTGGTGGGGGCCCTCTCGGCTACGAGCAGTACTTC | many | TRBJ2-7 | TRBV28 | -
CASSLSGAPYEQYF | TGCGCCAGCAGCCTGAGCGGGGCGCCCTACGAGCAGTACTTC | few | TRBJ2-7 | TRBV5-1 | TRBD2
CASSFAGGHTGELFF | TGCGCCAGCAGCTTCGCAGGGGGCCACACCGGGGAGCTGTTTTTT | - | TRBJ2-2 | TRBV5-1 | TRBD1
CASSLSRIEAFF | TGTGCCAGCAGCCTTAGCAGGATAGAAGCTTTCTTT | many | TRBJ1-1 | TRBV11-2 | -
CSASLAGVGYGANVLTF | TGCAGTGCTAGCCTAGCGGGTGTGGGGTACGGGGCCAACGTCCTGACTTTC | few | TRBJ2-6 | TRBV20-1 | TRBD2
CASSFGPGSSNQPQHF | - | - | TRBJ1-5 | TRBV5-1 | -
CASSHRRASGSYEQYF | TGTGCCAGCAGCCATCGTCGCGCTAGCGGTTCCTACGAGCAGTACTTC | - | TRBJ2-7 | TRBV3-1 | TRBD2
CASRPDRGTDTEAFF | TGTGCCAGCAGGCCGGACAGGGGGACGGACACTGAAGCTTTCTTT | many | TRBJ1-1 | TRBV12-3/TRBV12-4 | TRBD1
CASSQVGLNTEAFF | TGCGCCAGCAGCCAAGTGGGGCTGAACACTGAAGCTTTCTTT | few | TRBJ1-1 | TRBV4-3 | -
CASSQDLEEQQYF | TGTGCCAGCAGCCAAGATCTTGAGGAGCAGCAGTACTTC | few | TRBJ2-7 | TRBV14 | -
CASSRGELDEQFF | TGTGCCAGCAGTCGCGGGGAATTGGATGAGCAGTTCTTC | few | TRBJ2-1 | TRBV28 | -
CASSQDVGINEAFF | TGTGCCAGCAGCCAAGATGTAGGGATAAATGAAGCTTTCTTT | few | TRBJ1-1 | TRBV4-2 | -
CASTRVGSSYEQYF | TGTGCCAGCACAAGGGTTGGTAGCTCCTACGAGCAGTACTTC | many | TRBJ2-7 | TRBV28 | -
CASSVPQGAGTEAFF | TGTGCCAGCAGTGTCCCCCAGGGGGCTGGCACTGAAGCTTTCTTT | many | TRBJ1-1 | TRBV2 | TRBD1
CASSPNTGVYEQYF | TGTGCCAGCAGCCCTAATACAGGGGTCTACGAGCAGTACTTC | - | TRBJ2-7 | TRBV9 | TRBD1